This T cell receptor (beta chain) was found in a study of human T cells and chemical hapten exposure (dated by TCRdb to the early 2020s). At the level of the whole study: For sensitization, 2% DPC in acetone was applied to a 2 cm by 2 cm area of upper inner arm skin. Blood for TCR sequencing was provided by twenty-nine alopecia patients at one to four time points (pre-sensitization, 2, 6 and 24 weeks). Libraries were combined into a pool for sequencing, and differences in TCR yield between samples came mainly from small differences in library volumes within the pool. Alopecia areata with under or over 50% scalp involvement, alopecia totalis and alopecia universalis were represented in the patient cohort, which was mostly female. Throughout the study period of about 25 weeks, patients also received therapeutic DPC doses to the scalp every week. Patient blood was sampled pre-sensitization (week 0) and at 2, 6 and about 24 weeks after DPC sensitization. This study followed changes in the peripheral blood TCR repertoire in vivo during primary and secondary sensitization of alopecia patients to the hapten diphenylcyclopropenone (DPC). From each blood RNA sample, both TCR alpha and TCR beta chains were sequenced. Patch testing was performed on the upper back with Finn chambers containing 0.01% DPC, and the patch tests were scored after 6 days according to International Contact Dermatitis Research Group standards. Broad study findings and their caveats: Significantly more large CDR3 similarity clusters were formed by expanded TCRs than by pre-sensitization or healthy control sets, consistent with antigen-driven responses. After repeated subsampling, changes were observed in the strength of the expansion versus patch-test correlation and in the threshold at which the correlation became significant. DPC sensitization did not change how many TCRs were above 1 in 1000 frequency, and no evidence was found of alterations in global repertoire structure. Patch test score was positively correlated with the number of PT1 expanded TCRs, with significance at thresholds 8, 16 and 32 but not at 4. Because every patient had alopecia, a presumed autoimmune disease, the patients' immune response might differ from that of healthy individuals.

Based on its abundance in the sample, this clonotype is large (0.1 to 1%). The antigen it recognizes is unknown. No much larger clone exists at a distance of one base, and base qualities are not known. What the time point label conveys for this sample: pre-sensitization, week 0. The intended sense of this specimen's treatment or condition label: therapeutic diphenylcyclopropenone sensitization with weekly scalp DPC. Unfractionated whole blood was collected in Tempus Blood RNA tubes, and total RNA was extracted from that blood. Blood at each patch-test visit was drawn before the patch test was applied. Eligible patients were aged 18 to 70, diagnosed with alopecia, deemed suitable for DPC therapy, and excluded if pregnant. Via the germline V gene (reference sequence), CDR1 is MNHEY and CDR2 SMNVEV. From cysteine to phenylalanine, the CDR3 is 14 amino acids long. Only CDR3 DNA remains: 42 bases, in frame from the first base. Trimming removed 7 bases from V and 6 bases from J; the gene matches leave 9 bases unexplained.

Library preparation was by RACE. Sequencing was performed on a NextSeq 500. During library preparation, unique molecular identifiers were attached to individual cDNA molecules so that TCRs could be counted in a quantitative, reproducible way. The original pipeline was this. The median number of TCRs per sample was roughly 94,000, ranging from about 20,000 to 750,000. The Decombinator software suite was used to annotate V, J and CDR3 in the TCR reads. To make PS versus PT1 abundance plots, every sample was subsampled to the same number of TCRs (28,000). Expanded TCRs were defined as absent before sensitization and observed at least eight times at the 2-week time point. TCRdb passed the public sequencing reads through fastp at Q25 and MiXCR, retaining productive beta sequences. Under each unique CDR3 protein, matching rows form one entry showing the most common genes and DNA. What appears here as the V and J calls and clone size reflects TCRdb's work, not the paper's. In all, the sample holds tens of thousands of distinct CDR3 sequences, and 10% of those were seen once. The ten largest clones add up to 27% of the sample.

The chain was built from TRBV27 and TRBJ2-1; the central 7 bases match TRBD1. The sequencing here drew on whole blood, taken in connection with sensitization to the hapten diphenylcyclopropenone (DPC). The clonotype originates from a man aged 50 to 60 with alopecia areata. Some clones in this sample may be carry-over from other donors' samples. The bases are TGTGCCAGCAAAATACAGGGGCGGTTCAATGAGCAGTTCTTC. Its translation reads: CASKIQGRFNEQFF.